This is a list of T cell receptor beta chains from one sample in a study of regulatory T cells in long-lasting Graves disease. TCRdb called the multiplex PCR reads again in MiXCR, with one record for every CDR3 protein. The sample includes about 430,000 distinct CDR3 sequences, 15% of them seen just once. This same sample was also part of a study on T cells in Graves' hyperthyroidism and ophthalmopathy.

The material sequenced was peripheral blood mononuclear cells (PBMCs), taken at new diagnosis, from a patient treated with antithyroid drugs. The receptors stem from a woman aged 40 to 49 with Graves disease. Both conserved end residues are part of each CDR3. Rows may omit the clone size; those that give it use once, few, many or a size class.

>TRBV5-5|NA
CASSGDVSASRFF
>TRBV11-2|many
CASSLGTSGSYYNEQFF
>TRBV11-2|many
CASSLDLGYNEQFF
>TRBV6-2/TRBV6-3|many
CASSYGLLYGYTF
>TRBV4-3|NA
CASSHTDREDTEAFF
>TRBV9|NA
CASSVVGTSVAEQYF
>TRBV30|few
CAWSEENSGANVLTF
>TRBV12-3/TRBV12-4|many
CASSLELAGSPGDEQYF
>TRBV30|few
CAWVTSGSYEQYF
>TRBV6-5|many
CASSYSARTPYGYTF
>TRBV4-1|NA
CASSQVRGMGERTEAFF
>TRBV6-5|many
CASSLLAGEPNEQFF
>TRBV5-5|NA
CASSPDGDHGYTF
>TRBV28|NA
CASSSGTVSGEQYF
>TRBV2|many
CASRATGQPQHF
>TRBV3-1|many
CASSQRWNSGRRNEQFF
>TRBV30|NA
CAWSLGRYSNQPQHF
>TRBV3-1|NA
CASSQEPGFEQYF
>TRBV18|NA
CASSSGADRSSYEQYF
>TRBV20-1|many
CSARDLEGTYGYTF
>TRBV19|NA
CASEGLAGNTYEQYF
>TRBV20-1|many
CSATPGQGRTEAFF
>TRBV2|NA
CASREGGYDTEKLFF
>TRBV12-3/TRBV12-4|many
CASSLGTGANEQFF
>TRBV7-2|many
CASSPDRGYEKLFF
>TRBV5-6|few
CASSLRLLGSNTEAFF
>TRBV18|few
CASSPRKDASGGEQFF
>TRBV6-5|many
CASSYSDRGRYMAEAFF
>TRBV20-1|NA
CSAVGRPNTEAFF
>TRBV7-2|many
CASSLALQGVREQYF
>TRBV18|NA
CASAENSNQPLHF
>TRBV27|many
CASLPLRGSRETQYF
>TRBV2|NA
CASLRDREETLYF
>TRBV9|once
CASSGSGRAKNLYEQYF
>TRBV19|few
CASSAGTSGYTDTQYF
>TRBV25-1|many
CASSDTGPSTDTQYF
>TRBV29-1|many
CSVRTNTYEQYF
>TRBV24-1|many
CATSDSRDSEGYNEQFF
>TRBV24-1|NA
CATSLQSPLNTEAFF
>TRBV6-2/TRBV6-3|many
CASGLQGLTQYF
>TRBV6-1|many
CASRALDGLGYTF
>TRBV12-5|few
CASRDPPVAEAFF
>TRBV7-4|many
CASSRLAGSSYEQYF
>TRBV9|NA
CASSAGVAGSTDTQYF
>TRBV5-1|NA
CASSLGPGGALHF
>TRBV20-1|many
CSASMGPTTKNIQYF
>TRBV28|many
CASSPGTHSYNEQFF
>TRBV28|many
CATGQTYEQYF
>TRBV24-1|many
CATSRLGRDTQYF
>TRBV29-1|few
CSVVRSGSVEQYF
>TRBV14|many
CASSHRLGGNTQYF
>TRBV25-1|many
CASSEWTGGGEQYF
>TRBV11-2|NA
CASGKGAGRNEQFF
>TRBV9|many
CASSARTSGYNEQFF
>TRBV5-1|many
CASSLRSSGTNTGELFF
>TRBV5-1|many
CASSLGDRAHNEQFF
>TRBV27|NA
CASSAGILDTIYF
>TRBV13|many
CASSKYGQLAKNIQYF
>TRBV20-1|many
CSARDGGDTQYF
>TRBV6-5|many
CASSYSLAGETQYF